The 20 T cell receptor beta chains presented below share a single source sample, sequenced in a study of T cells after yellow fever vaccination. TCRdb reprocessed the 5' RACE reads with MiXCR, giving one entry per CDR3 protein. In the table there are 600,000 to 750,000 distinct CDR3 sequences, over 9% of which are singletons. This specimen was PBMCs, taken on the day of the yellow fever booster vaccination. The receptors come from a man aged 30 to 45 who received the YFV17D yellow fever vaccine.

In this sample, this clonotype turned up a few times. The chain employs TRBV5-6 and TRBJ2-5, with a tentative D call TRBD2 (7 bases). CDR1 is SGHDT, CDR2 YYEEEE, per germline. Trimming left V 4 bases short and J 5 bases short, with 18 bases between. The CDR3 length is 15 residues. This CDR3 reads CASSTTGRGGETQYF. CDR3 DNA: TGTGCCAGCAGCACAACAGGGAGGGGAGGGGAGACCCAGTACTTC.

The CDR3 DNA is TGTGCCAGCAGCGGCCCTAGCGGCTCTAGCACAGATACGCAGTATTTT. The encoded protein is CASSGPSGSSTDTQYF. This chain joins TRBV9 and TRBJ2-3; 7 bases match TRBD2. After removal of 3 bases from V and 0 bases from J, the junction contained 7 bases not matched to a gene. The CDR3 length is 16 residues. Looked up from germline, CDR1 is SGDLS and CDR2 is YYNGEE.

This clonotype was seen ten or more times. The rearrangement joins TRBV7-2 to TRBJ2-7; D possibly uses TRBD1 or TRBD2 (7 bases each). V was pared by 8 bases and J by 4 bases, with 18 bases between. In germline, CDR1 is SGHTA, CDR2 FQGNSA. The CDR3 sequence is 14 residues long. The CDR3 sequence: CASSGGAGQYEQYF. The CDR3, as DNA: TGTGCCAGCTCCGGGGGAGCGGGACAGTACGAGCAGTACTTC.

This clonotype occurred a few times. The chain recombines TRBV27 with TRBJ2-5; 7 nucleotides line up with TRBD2. Germline V gene data show CDR1 as MNHEY and CDR2 as SMNVEV (reference sequence). Trimming at V came to 5 bases and at J to 4 bases, leaving 10 bases not matched to a gene. CDR3 length: 15 residues. CDR3 sequence reads: CASSTWDRGGETQYF. For the CDR3, the DNA is TGTGCCAGCAGTACATGGGACCGCGGGGGAGAGACCCAGTACTTC.

Only a few counts were recorded for this clonotype. This chain joins TRBV7-8 and TRBJ1-5; 10 nucleotides match TRBD1. The V gene's germline CDR1 is SGHVS and CDR2 FQNEAQ. The length of the CDR3 is 16 residues. V lost 5 bases, J lost 4 bases, and 8 bases stayed unmatched. The CDR3, as DNA: TGTGCCAGCAGCGAATTCTGGACAGGGGGTAATCAGCCCCAGCATTTT. Translated, it gives CASSEFWTGGNQPQHF.

The table lists this clonotype with a few counts. The chain has TRBV5-1 and TRBJ2-7, with D perhaps given as TRBD1 or TRBD2 (5 bases each). This CDR3 contains 14 residues. Trimming stripped 4 bases from V and 1 base from J, with 12 bases between. Germline V gives CDR1 SGHRS, CDR2 YFSETQ. CDR3 protein: CASSGAGASYEQYF. CDR3 in DNA: TGCGCCAGCAGCGGGGCCGGGGCGTCCTACGAGCAGTACTTC. The full variable domain, rest sourced from reference TRBV5-1 and TRBJ2-7, is KAGVTQTPRYLIKTRGQQVTLSCSPISGHRSVSWYQQTPGQGLQFLFEYFSETQRNKGNFPGRFSGRQFSNSRSEMNVSTLELGDSALYLCASSGAGASYEQYFGPGTRLTVT.

This clonotype has more than one count but fewer than ten. The V call is TRBV12-3 or TRBV12-4, the J call TRBJ2-1, with 7 positions matching TRBD1. The CDR3 has 14 amino acids. The J segment lost 5 bases and the V segment lost 4 bases, leaving 5 bases of the junction unmatched. CDR3 residues: CASSSTGIHNEQFF. CDR3 in DNA: TGTGCCAGCAGTTCGACAGGGATACACAATGAGCAGTTCTTC.

In this sample, this clonotype turned up a few times. The chain employs TRBV7-2 and TRBJ1-1, with D tentatively TRBD1 (5 bases). The germline V gene encodes CDR1 SGHTA and CDR2 FQGNSA. Trimming left V 3 bases short and J 3 bases short, with 17 bases between. This CDR3 is built from 16 residues. Here the CDR3 DNA reads TGTGCCAGCAGCTTTCGGTCCCGGGGCAAATACACTGAAGCTTTCTTT. Its translation: CASSFRSRGKYTEAFF.

In this sample, this clonotype turned up a few times. The genes are TRBV29-1 and TRBJ2-2, with D maybe TRBD2 (5 bases). This CDR3 has 14 amino acids. Trimming took off 2 bases at V and 0 bases at J, with 7 bases between the two ends. CDR1 SQVTM and CDR2 ANQGSEA come from the germline V gene. CDR3 DNA: TGCAGCGTTGAACAGCGGTCGAACACCGGGGAGCTGTTTTTT. Translation gives CSVEQRSNTGELFF.

There are many counts of this clonotype. The chain joins TRBV20-1 to TRBJ1-1; 7 bases match TRBD1. The V gene end was trimmed by 3 bases and the J gene end by 4 bases; junction bases not matched to a gene: 11. The CDR3 totals 15 residues. Germline loops: CDR1 DFQATT, CDR2 SNEGSKA (reference sequence). CDR3 in DNA: TGCAGTGCTAGTTCGGTAAAGACAGGGCCCACTGAAGCTTTCTTT. Translated: CSASSVKTGPTEAFF.

The chain employs TRBV7-9 and TRBJ2-1, with TRBD2 matching 11 bases. J gave up 4 bases and V 1 base, and 3 bases lay outside the gene matches. The CDR3 consists of 16 residues. CDR1 is SEHNR, CDR2 FQNEAQ, per germline (reference sequence). Here the CDR3 DNA reads TGTGCCAGCAGCTTAGGGGTAGCGGGAGGGTACAATGAGCAGTTCTTC. Amino acid sequence: CASSLGVAGGYNEQFF.

The chain uses TRBV19 and TRBJ1-2, with D maybe TRBD1 (6 bases). Trimming took 6 bases from V and 2 from J, leaving 7 bases between them. The length of the CDR3 is 12 residues. The germline CDR1 and CDR2 sequences are LNHDA and SQIVND (reference sequence). DNA of the CDR3: TGTGCCAGTAGCGACAGGAACTATGGCTACACCTTC. Translation: CASSDRNYGYTF.

This chain links TRBV20-1 with TRBJ1-6; D not resolved. V lost 0 bases to trimming and J lost 10 bases, with 13 bases between them. There are 14 residues in the CDR3. Germline V gives CDR1 DFQATT, CDR2 SNEGSKA (reference sequence). The CDR3 loop reads CSAREGSFKSPLHF. The CDR3 nucleotides are TGCAGTGCTAGAGAGGGCAGCTTTAAGTCACCCCTCCACTTT.

This clonotype was seen more than once but under ten times. The V gene is TRBV12-3 or TRBV12-4, the J gene TRBJ2-7, with unresolved D. V was cut by 3 bases and J by 3 bases, with 6 bases left in between. The length of the CDR3 is 12 residues. CDR3 residues: CASSFPNYEQYF. The CDR3 DNA sequence: TGTGCCAGCAGTTTCCCCAACTACGAGCAGTACTTC.

V is TRBV12-3 or TRBV12-4 and J is TRBJ1-1; no definite D call. The CDR3 has 17 amino acids. The V end lost 5 bases, the J end lost 6 bases, and 25 bases lay between the germline ends. The CDR3 bases are TGTGCCAGCAGTAGAAATTGGTGGTCCGGGATTGGAGCTGAAGCTTTCTTT. Its protein is CASSRNWWSGIGAEAFF.

As regards this clonotype: An end of the junction differs from the germline gene, which may be a read error. The V and J genes are TRBV12-3 or TRBV12-4 and TRBJ2-1; 8 bases agree with TRBD1. This CDR3 spans 14 amino acids. CDR3 DNA sequence: TGTGCCAGCACTTTAGCAGGGGGCCACAATGAGCAGTTCTTC. Amino acids: CASTLAGGHNEQFF.

This clonotype was seen more than once but under ten times. This chain joins TRBV27 and TRBJ1-1; D remains ambiguous. The CDR3 loop spans 19 amino acids. Looked up from germline, CDR1 is MNHEY and CDR2 is SMNVEV (reference sequence). Trimming stripped 2 bases from V and 4 bases from J, with 26 bases between. This CDR3 is CASSLVFPSLSQRGTEAFF. For the CDR3, the DNA is TGTGCCAGCAGTTTAGTGTTCCCCTCCCTTTCCCAACGGGGCACTGAAGCTTTCTTT.

Regarding this clonotype: With a much larger clone just one base away, this may be a read error. The chain links TRBV6-5 to TRBJ2-5, with D unclear. The closer fit of TRBJ2-1 to the DNA end suggests the J call may be wrong. This CDR3 is 12 amino acids long. Germline CDR1 reads MNHEY; CDR2 reads SVGAGI. CDR3 sequence reads: CASSYGGETQFF. CDR3 bases: TGTGCCAGCAGTTACGGTGGAGAGACCCAGTTCTTC.

CDR3 bases: TGTGCCAGCTCACCACCGGTTAACTATGAGCAGTTCTTC. It encodes CASSPPVNYEQFF. The genes are TRBV18 and TRBJ2-1; D is unclear. Looked up from germline, CDR1 is KGHSH and CDR2 is LQKENI. Trimming cost V 0 bases and J 8 bases, with 8 bases left between them. CDR3 length equals 13 residues.

This sequence joins TRBV27 and TRBJ1-5; no clear D gene. V lost 4 bases, J lost 0 bases, and 10 bases lay in between. Looked up from germline, CDR1 is MNHEY and CDR2 is SMNVEV (reference sequence). The CDR3 is 15 amino acids. Here the CDR3 reads CASSYPENSNQPQHF. The DNA for the CDR3 is TGTGCCAGCAGTTATCCGGAAAATAGCAATCAGCCCCAGCATTTT.